These T cell receptor beta chains were read from a single sample in a study of Ad26.COV2.S vaccination and SARS-CoV-2 variants. The assay was immunoSEQ multiplex PCR, and TCRdb's table has in-frame clones only and misses some. The sample yields about 440,000 clones, roughly 87% seen once. Source: peripheral blood, taken in a trial of Ad26.COV2.S vaccine versus placebo. Receptors were obtained from a person between 18 and 65 years old who received the Ad26.COV2.S COVID-19 vaccine or a placebo. The CDR3 runs from the conserved cysteine through the conserved F or W. Fields, in order: D gene, CDR3 length, clone size, V gene, J gene, CDR3 DNA, CDR3 protein. The D gene is left open where the match is weak. Clone size, where shown, is once, few, many, or a class for clones that have expanded.

D: .
length: 14
size: .
V: TRBV7-9
J: TRBJ2-3
DNA: TGTGCCAGCAACTCGGCACGGTTCACAGATACGCAGTATTTT
CDR3: CASNSARFTDTQYF

D: .
length: 15
size: .
V: TRBV19
J: TRBJ2-1
DNA: TGTGCCAGTAGTATAAGCCGGGACACTTACAATGAGCAGTTCTTC
CDR3: CASSISRDTYNEQFF

D: TRBD1
length: 15
size: .
V: TRBV15
J: TRBJ2-1
DNA: TGTGCCACCAGCAGAGATGGGGGACAGAACAATGAGCAGTTCTTC
CDR3: CATSRDGGQNNEQFF

D: .
length: 13
size: .
V: TRBV5-1
J: TRBJ2-7
DNA: TGCGCCAGCAGCAGTGGGAGCTGGAACGAGCAGTACTTC
CDR3: CASSSGSWNEQYF

D: .
length: 14
size: .
V: TRBV5-5
J: TRBJ1-2
DNA: TGTGCCAGCAGCTTGGTCGGCGACAGCGGGGGCTACACCTTC
CDR3: CASSLVGDSGGYTF

D: TRBD2
length: 16
size: .
V: TRBV7-8
J: TRBJ2-1
DNA: TGTGCCAGCAGCTTAGAGGTGGGACTAGGCACCAATGAGCAGTTCTTC
CDR3: CASSLEVGLGTNEQFF

D: .
length: 13
size: .
V: TRBV5-6
J: TRBJ2-7
DNA: TGTGCCAGCAGCTTAGCCTTCTCCTACGAGCAGTACTTC
CDR3: CASSLAFSYEQYF

D: TRBD2
length: 15
size: .
V: TRBV5-4
J: TRBJ2-1
DNA: TGTGCCAGCAGCTCACTAGCGGGAAGGTACAATGAGCAGTTCTTC
CDR3: CASSSLAGRYNEQFF

D: TRBD1
length: 14
size: once
V: TRBV28
J: TRBJ2-7
DNA: TGTGCCAGCAGTTTGGGGACAGGGCCCTACGAGCAGTACTTC
CDR3: CASSLGTGPYEQYF

D: TRBD1
length: 14
size: .
V: TRBV5-4
J: TRBJ2-7
DNA: TGTGCCAGCAGCGTGGACAGGGGATTGTACGAGCAGTACTTC
CDR3: CASSVDRGLYEQYF

D: .
length: 15
size: .
V: TRBV4-3
J: TRBJ2-7
DNA: TGCGCCAGCAGCCAAGATCGTGGTACTGCCTACGAGCAGTACTTC
CDR3: CASSQDRGTAYEQYF

D: .
length: 15
size: .
V: TRBV6-5
J: TRBJ1-5
DNA: TGTGCCAGCAGGGCAGTGGGAGCTAGCAATCAGCCCCAGCATTTT
CDR3: CASRAVGASNQPQHF